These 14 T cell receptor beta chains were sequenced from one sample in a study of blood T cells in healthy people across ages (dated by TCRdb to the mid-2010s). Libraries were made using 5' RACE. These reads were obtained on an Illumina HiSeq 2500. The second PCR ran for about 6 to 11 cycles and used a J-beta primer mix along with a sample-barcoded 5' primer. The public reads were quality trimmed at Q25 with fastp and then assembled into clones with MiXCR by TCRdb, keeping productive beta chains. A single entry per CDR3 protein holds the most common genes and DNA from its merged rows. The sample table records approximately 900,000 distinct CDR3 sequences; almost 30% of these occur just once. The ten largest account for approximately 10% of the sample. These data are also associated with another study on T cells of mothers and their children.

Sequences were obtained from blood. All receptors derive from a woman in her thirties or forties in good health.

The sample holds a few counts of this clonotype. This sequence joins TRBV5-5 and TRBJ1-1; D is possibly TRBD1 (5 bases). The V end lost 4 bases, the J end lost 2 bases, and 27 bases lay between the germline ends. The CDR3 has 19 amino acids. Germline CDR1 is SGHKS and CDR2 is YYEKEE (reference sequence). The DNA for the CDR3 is TGTGCCAGCAGCCCAAATCCACCCTGGGCAGGGCGTACTAACACTGAAGCTTTCTTT. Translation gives CASSPNPPWAGRTNTEAFF.

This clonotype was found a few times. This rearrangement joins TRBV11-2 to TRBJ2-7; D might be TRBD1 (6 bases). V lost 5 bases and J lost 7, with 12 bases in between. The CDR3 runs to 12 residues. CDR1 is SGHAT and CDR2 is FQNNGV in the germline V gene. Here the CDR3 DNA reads TGTGCCAGCAGCGTGGACACAGGGGAGCAGTACTTC. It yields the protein CASSVDTGEQYF. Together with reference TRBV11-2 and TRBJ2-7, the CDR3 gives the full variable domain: EAGVAQSPRYKIIEKRQSVAFWCNPISGHATLYWYQQILGQGPKLLIQFQNNGVVDDSQLPKDRFSAERLKGVDSTLKIQPAKLEDSAVYLCASSVDTGEQYFGPGTRLTVT.

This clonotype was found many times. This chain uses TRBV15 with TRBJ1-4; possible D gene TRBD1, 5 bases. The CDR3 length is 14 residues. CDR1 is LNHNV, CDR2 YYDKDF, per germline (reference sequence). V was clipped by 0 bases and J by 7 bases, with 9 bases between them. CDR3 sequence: CATSRDRDSEKLFF. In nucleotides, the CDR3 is TGTGCCACCAGCAGAGATAGAGACAGTGAAAAACTGTTTTTT.

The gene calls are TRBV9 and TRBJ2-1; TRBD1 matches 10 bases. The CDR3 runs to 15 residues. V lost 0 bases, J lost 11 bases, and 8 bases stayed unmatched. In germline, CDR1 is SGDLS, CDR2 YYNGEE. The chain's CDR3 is CASSVGRDRGHKQFF. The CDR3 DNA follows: TGTGCCAGCAGCGTAGGAAGGGACAGGGGTCATAAGCAGTTCTTC.

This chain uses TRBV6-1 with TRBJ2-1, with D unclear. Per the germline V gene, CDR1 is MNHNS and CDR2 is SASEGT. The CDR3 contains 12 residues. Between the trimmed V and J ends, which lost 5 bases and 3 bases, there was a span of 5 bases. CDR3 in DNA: TGTGCCAGCAGTAACCTCTACAATGAGCAGTTCTTC. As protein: CASSNLYNEQFF.

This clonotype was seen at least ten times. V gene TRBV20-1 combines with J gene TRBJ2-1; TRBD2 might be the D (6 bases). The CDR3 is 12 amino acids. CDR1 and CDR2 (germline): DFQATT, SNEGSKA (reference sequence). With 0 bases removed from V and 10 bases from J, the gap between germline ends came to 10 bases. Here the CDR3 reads CSARDLGLEQFF. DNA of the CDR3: TGCAGTGCTAGAGATCTTGGACTAGAGCAGTTCTTC.

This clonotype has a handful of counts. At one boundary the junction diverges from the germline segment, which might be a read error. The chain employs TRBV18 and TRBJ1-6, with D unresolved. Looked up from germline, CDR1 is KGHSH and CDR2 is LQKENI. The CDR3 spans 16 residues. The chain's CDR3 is CASSPLAGNLNSPLHF. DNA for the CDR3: TGTGCCAGCTCGCCACTGGCGGGAAACCTTAATTCACCCCTCCACTTT. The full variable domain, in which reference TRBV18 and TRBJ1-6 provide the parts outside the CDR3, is NAGVMQNPRHLVRRRGQEARLRCSPMKGHSHVYWYRQLPEEGLKFMVYLQKENIIDESGMPKERFSAEFPKEGPSILRIQQVVRGDSAAYFCASSPLAGNLNSPLHFGNGTRLTVT.

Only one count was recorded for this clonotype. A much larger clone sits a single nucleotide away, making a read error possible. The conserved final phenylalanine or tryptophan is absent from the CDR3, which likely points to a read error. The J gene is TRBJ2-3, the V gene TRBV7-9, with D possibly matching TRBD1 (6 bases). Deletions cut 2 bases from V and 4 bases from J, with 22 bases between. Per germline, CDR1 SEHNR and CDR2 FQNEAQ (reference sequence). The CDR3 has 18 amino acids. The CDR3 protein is CASSLTGIWNRGPDTQYV. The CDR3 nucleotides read TGTGCCAGCAGCTTAACAGGGATATGGAACCGAGGCCCAGATACGCAGTATGTT.

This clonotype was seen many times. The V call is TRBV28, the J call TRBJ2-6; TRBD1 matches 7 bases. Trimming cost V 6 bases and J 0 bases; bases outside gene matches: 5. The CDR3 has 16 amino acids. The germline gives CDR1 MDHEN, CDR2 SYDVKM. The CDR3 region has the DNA TGTGCCAGCAGCCAGGGACAGTTCTCTGGGGCCAACGTCCTGACTTTC. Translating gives CASSQGQFSGANVLTF.

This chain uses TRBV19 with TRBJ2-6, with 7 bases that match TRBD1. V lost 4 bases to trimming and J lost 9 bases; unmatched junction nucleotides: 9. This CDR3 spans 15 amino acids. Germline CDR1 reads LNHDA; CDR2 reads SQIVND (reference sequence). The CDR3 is CASSTQGQYGNVLTF. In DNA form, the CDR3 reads TGTGCCAGTAGTACCCAGGGACAGTATGGCAACGTCCTGACTTTC.

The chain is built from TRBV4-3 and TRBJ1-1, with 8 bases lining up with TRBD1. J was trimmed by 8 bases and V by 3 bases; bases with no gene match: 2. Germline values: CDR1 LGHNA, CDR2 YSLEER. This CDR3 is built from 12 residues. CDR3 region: CASSHGQGEAFF. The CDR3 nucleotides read TGCGCCAGCAGCCATGGACAGGGAGAAGCTTTCTTT.

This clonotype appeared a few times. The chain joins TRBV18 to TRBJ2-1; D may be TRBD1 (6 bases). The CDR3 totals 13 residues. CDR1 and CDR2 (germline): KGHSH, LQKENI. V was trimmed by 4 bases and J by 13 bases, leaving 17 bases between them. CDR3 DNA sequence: TGTGCCAGCTCACTCAGACAGGCGGGTGAACAGTTCTTC. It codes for CASSLRQAGEQFF.

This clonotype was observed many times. The CDR3 coding sequence is TGTGCCATCAGTGAGTCGGAGGGAGAGACCCAGTACTTC. Amino acid sequence: CAISESEGETQYF. This chain connects TRBV10-3 to TRBJ2-5, with a possible D match to TRBD2 (6 bases). Germline-derived CDR1 and CDR2 are ENHRY and SYGVKD. This CDR3 comprises 13 residues. Deletions cut 0 bases from V and 4 bases from J, with 6 bases between.

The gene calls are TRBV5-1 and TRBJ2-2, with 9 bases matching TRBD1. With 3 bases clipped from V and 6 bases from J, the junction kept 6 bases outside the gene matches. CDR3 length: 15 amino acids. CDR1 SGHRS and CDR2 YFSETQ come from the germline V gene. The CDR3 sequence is CASSYRTGVAGELFF. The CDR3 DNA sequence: TGCGCCAGCAGCTACAGGACAGGGGTCGCCGGGGAGCTGTTTTTT.